The subject of this entry is one T cell receptor beta chain. The read terminates 3 residues ahead of where the CDR3 ends, so the germline J gene completes it. Libraries were prepared by immunoSEQ multiplex PCR; TCRdb keeps only in-frame clonotypes and omits some of them. This table holds about 16,000 clones. These data originate in a study of T cells in women clearing cervical HPV infection. This CDR3 contains 13 residues. CDR1 DFQATT and CDR2 SNEGSKA come from the germline V gene (reference sequence). The germline V and J ends were trimmed by 4 bases and 3 bases, with 9 bases remaining between them. Sequencing used blood buffy coat. J is TRBJ1-4 and V is TRBV20-1, with D possibly being TRBD1 (5 bases). This sequence was found in a woman between 18 and 69 years old with a cervical HPV16 infection that either progressed to CIN3+ or cleared (not recorded which). The CDR3 loop is CSAKKGSNEKLFF. Incomplete CDR3 DNA: TGCAGTGCTAAAAAGGGGTCTAATGAAAAA.